The clone carrying this T cell receptor (beta chain) appeared once. This sample stems from a study of shared clonotypes between healthy human individuals. As for the study in general: Three CD4 naive, three CD4 memory, two CD8 naive and one CD8 memory plate were used per donor.

In the naive CD8 group, cells lacked CD45RO and were positively selected for CCR7, so terminally differentiated effector memory CD45RA+ cells were left out. Germline-derived CDR1 and CDR2 are LNHDA and SQIVND (reference sequence). The V gene end was trimmed by 8 bases and the J gene end by 1 base; junction bases not matched to a gene: 5. The CDR3 is 15 residues long. Repertoires were generated with immunoSEQ multiplex PCR, while TCRdb's copy carries only in-frame clones and drops some. This table holds 2 million or so clones, approximately 94% found once. What was sequenced was naive CD8+ T cells sorted from blood. This chain links TRBV19 with TRBJ1-2; 12 bases map to TRBD1. The origin of this receptor is a man between 18 and 29 years old in good health. CDR3 residues: CASQGTGGINYGYTF. CDR3 nucleotides: TGTGCCAGTCAAGGGACAGGGGGCATTAACTATGGCTACACCTTC.